Shown below are 18 T cell receptor beta chains from a single sample sequenced in a study of identical twins. TCRdb reprocessed the 5' RACE reads with MiXCR, giving one entry per CDR3 protein. This table holds some 710,000 distinct CDR3 sequences, roughly 6% found once. Sequencing input: naive T cells sorted from blood. All receptors come from a man aged 18 to 35 in good health.

This clonotype was detected only a few times. The chain joins TRBV28 to TRBJ2-3; 10 bases align to TRBD2. The germline V gene has CDR1 MDHEN and CDR2 SYDVKM. V dropped 6 bases and J dropped 1; count of bases not matched to a gene: 16. The CDR3 spans 19 residues. CDR3 region: CASRVRGSGRGLGTDTQYF. In DNA form, the CDR3 reads TGTGCCAGCAGAGTAAGGGGAAGCGGGAGGGGTTTGGGCACAGATACGCAGTATTTT.

Of note for this clonotype: Possible read error: a much larger clone is one base away. V and J are TRBV20-1 and TRBJ2-7; weak D call: TRBD1 (5 bases). The end of the DNA is better explained by TRBJ2-1, so the J call may be wrong. The CDR3 runs to 13 residues. The germline V gene has CDR1 DFQATT and CDR2 SNEGSKA (reference sequence). The CDR3 sequence is CSARKTVSYEQFF. CDR3 sequence (DNA): TGCAGTGCAAGGAAGACAGTCTCCTACGAGCAGTTCTTC.

This clonotype has at least ten counts. The rearrangement uses TRBV7-9 and TRBJ2-1; tentative D call: TRBD2 (6 bases). The CDR3 has 16 residues. Germline V lookup: CDR1 SEHNR, CDR2 FQNEAQ (reference sequence). Trimming took 3 bases from V and 8 from J, leaving 20 bases between them. The CDR3, as DNA: TGTGCCAGCAGCTTGGCCACGGGACTCCTGGGCGATGAGCAGTTCTTC. This sequence encodes CASSLATGLLGDEQFF.

This clonotype was seen repeatedly, ten times or more. This CDR3 is CSVELGTLNTEAFF. The DNA of the CDR3 is TGCAGCGTTGAACTGGGGACCCTGAACACTGAAGCTTTCTTT. The chain links TRBV29-1 to TRBJ1-1; weak D call: TRBD1 (5 bases). CDR3 length: 14 amino acids. Germline CDR1 SQVTM, CDR2 ANQGSEA. Trimming pared 2 bases from V and 0 bases from J, leaving 10 bases between.

This clonotype turned up a few times. This rearrangement joins TRBV5-1 to TRBJ2-6; no clear D. Germline V gene sequence: CDR1 SGHRS, CDR2 YFSETQ. Trimming removed 0 bases from V and 2 bases from J, with 6 bases in between. The CDR3 runs to 15 residues. The CDR3 loop reads CASSLALAGANVLTF. As DNA, the CDR3 is TGCGCCAGCAGCTTGGCCCTAGCTGGGGCCAACGTCCTGACTTTC. Full variable domain (missing parts from reference TRBV5-1 and TRBJ2-6): KAGVTQTPRYLIKTRGQQVTLSCSPISGHRSVSWYQQTPGQGLQFLFEYFSETQRNKGNFPGRFSGRQFSNSRSEMNVSTLELGDSALYLCASSLALAGANVLTFGAGSRLTVL.

The table lists this clonotype with many counts. The chain couples TRBV5-1 to TRBJ2-1; 9 positions agree with TRBD2. With V trimmed by 1 base and J by 5 bases, 10 bases remained unmatched. The CDR3 loop spans 17 amino acids. Looked up from germline, CDR1 is SGHRS and CDR2 is YFSETQ. The DNA for the CDR3 is TGCGCCAGCAGCTTGTCATCTTTGGCGGGAGGGCACAATGAGCAGTTCTTC. It is translated as CASSLSSLAGGHNEQFF. Using reference TRBV5-1 and TRBJ2-1 for the parts outside the CDR3, the full variable domain is KAGVTQTPRYLIKTRGQQVTLSCSPISGHRSVSWYQQTPGQGLQFLFEYFSETQRNKGNFPGRFSGRQFSNSRSEMNVSTLELGDSALYLCASSLSSLAGGHNEQFFGPGTRLTVL.

This clonotype was recorded a few times. CDR3 nucleotides: TGTGCCAGCAGCGACCGGGACCGGCCCCACTACGAGCAGTACTTC. It yields the protein CASSDRDRPHYEQYF. The J gene is TRBJ2-7, the V gene TRBV12-3 or TRBV12-4; either TRBD1 or TRBD2 may fit D (5 bases each). This CDR3 spans 15 amino acids. Between the trimmed V and J ends, which lost 6 bases and 3 bases, there was a span of 18 bases.

The rearrangement links TRBV4-3 to TRBJ2-1; D perhaps matches TRBD2 (6 bases). Looked up from germline, CDR1 is LGHNA and CDR2 is YSLEER. CDR3 size: 17 residues. V was shortened by 0 bases and J by 4 bases, with 16 bases between the two germline ends. CDR3 residues: CASSQDGVTGAYNEQFF. Written as DNA, the CDR3 is TGCGCCAGCAGCCAAGATGGTGTAACGGGAGCTTACAATGAGCAGTTCTTC.

This clonotype was recorded at least ten times. This sequence joins TRBV10-3 and TRBJ1-3, with a tentative D call TRBD1 (5 bases). Germline CDR1 reads ENHRY; CDR2 reads SYGVKD. The CDR3 extends over 13 amino acids. Between the trimmed V and J ends, which lost 7 bases and 6 bases, there was a span of 13 bases. CDR3 DNA sequence: TGTGCCATCATGGCCGACAGAAAAAACACCATATATTTT. Translated, it gives CAIMADRKNTIYF.

In its sample, this clonotype was seen many times. V is TRBV9 and J is TRBJ2-2, with 10 bases lining up with TRBD2. V gave up 3 bases and J gave up 5 bases; unmatched junction bases: 7. Germline loops: CDR1 SGDLS, CDR2 YYNGEE. The CDR3 runs 16 residues. The CDR3 loop is CASSAPLAGRTGELFF. The CDR3 nucleotides read TGTGCCAGCAGCGCACCACTAGCGGGAAGAACCGGGGAGCTGTTTTTT. Looking up the rest from reference TRBV9 and TRBJ2-2 gives the full variable domain: DSGVTQTPKHLITATGQRVTLRCSPRSGDLSVYWYQQSLDQGLQFLIQYYNGEERAKGNILERFSAQQFPDLHSELNLSSLELGDSALYFCASSAPLAGRTGELFFGEGSRLTVL.

At least ten counts were recorded for this clonotype. The rearrangement links TRBV5-1 to TRBJ2-1; 10 nucleotides line up with TRBD2. The CDR3 contains 15 residues. The germline V gene has CDR1 SGHRS and CDR2 YFSETQ. V lost 2 bases to trimming and J lost 3 bases; unmatched junction nucleotides: 2. Here the CDR3 reads CASSFSGRIYNEQFF. The CDR3 coding sequence is TGCGCCAGCAGCTTTAGCGGGAGGATCTACAATGAGCAGTTCTTC.

This clonotype showed up many times. V gene TRBV3-1 combines with J gene TRBJ2-7; 7 bases agree with TRBD2. This CDR3 is built from 14 residues. The V and J ends lost 4 bases and 3 bases, in that order; junction bases with no gene match: 6. Germline V CDR1 and CDR2: LGHDT, YNNKEL (reference sequence). The CDR3 sequence is CASSPGGTYYEQYV. CDR3 coding DNA: TGTGCCAGCAGCCCGGGGGGAACCTACTACGAGCAGTACGTC.

This clonotype showed up many times. This sequence joins TRBV5-1 and TRBJ2-2; D is unclear. Germline assignment: CDR1 SGHRS and CDR2 YFSETQ. The CDR3 consists of 12 residues. Trimming took off 10 bases at V and 6 bases at J, with 13 bases between the two ends. Written as DNA, the CDR3 is TGCGCCGCAGTCCGCGTCGCCGGGGAGCTGTTTTTT. Encoded protein: CAAVRVAGELFF. The variable domain in full, with the rest retrieved from reference TRBV5-1 and TRBJ2-2, is KAGVTQTPRYLIKTRGQQVTLSCSPISGHRSVSWYQQTPGQGLQFLFEYFSETQRNKGNFPGRFSGRQFSNSRSEMNVSTLELGDSALYLCAAVRVAGELFFGEGSRLTVL.

This clonotype was counted at least ten times. The rearrangement links TRBV5-1 to TRBJ2-1, with D perhaps TRBD2 (6 bases). Trimming removed 1 base at V and 8 bases at J, with 19 bases between. The CDR3 is made up of 16 amino acids. Germline CDR1 is SGHRS and CDR2 is YFSETQ. CDR3 bases: TGCGCCAGCAGCTTGATGAAGCGGGTTGGGTACGATGAGCAGTTCTTC. Translating gives CASSLMKRVGYDEQFF.

This clonotype has ten or more counts. V is TRBV7-2 and J is TRBJ2-1, with 7 nucleotides matching TRBD1. The CDR3 sequence is 15 residues long. The J segment lost 8 bases and the V segment lost 5 bases, leaving 12 bases of the junction unmatched. Germline V gene data show CDR1 as SGHTA and CDR2 as FQGNSA. The CDR3 DNA reads TGTGCCAGCAGCCTCACAGGGGTTAGTTTACATGAGCAGTTCTTC. Its protein is CASSLTGVSLHEQFF.

This clonotype showed up just a few times. The chain is built from TRBV10-3 and TRBJ2-7, with 7 bases identical to TRBD2. V was pared by 8 bases and J by 1 base, with 8 bases of the junction left unmatched. Germline-derived CDR1 and CDR2 are ENHRY and SYGVKD. The CDR3 covers 14 residues. As DNA, the CDR3 is TGTGCCATCGGACTAGACGGGAATTCCTACGAGCAGTACGTC. Protein sequence: CAIGLDGNSYEQYV.

This clonotype has a count of ten or more. The chain has TRBV5-6 and TRBJ2-7; D not certain. The V and J ends lost 0 bases and 0 bases respectively, with 7 bases between them. Per the germline V gene, CDR1 is SGHDT and CDR2 is YYEEEE. The CDR3 is made up of 14 amino acids. CDR3: CASSLDPGSYEQYF. For the CDR3, the DNA is TGTGCCAGCAGCTTGGATCCGGGCTCCTACGAGCAGTACTTC.

This clonotype was recorded many times. V usage is TRBV10-3 and J usage is TRBJ2-7, with 9 bases matching TRBD1. Germline lookup yields CDR1 ENHRY and CDR2 SYGVKD. V shed 2 bases and J 5 bases; nucleotides not matched to a gene: 4. The CDR3 length is 14 residues. The CDR3 sequence is CAISEGTGYHEQYV. The CDR3, as DNA: TGTGCCATCAGTGAGGGGACAGGGTATCACGAGCAGTACGTC.